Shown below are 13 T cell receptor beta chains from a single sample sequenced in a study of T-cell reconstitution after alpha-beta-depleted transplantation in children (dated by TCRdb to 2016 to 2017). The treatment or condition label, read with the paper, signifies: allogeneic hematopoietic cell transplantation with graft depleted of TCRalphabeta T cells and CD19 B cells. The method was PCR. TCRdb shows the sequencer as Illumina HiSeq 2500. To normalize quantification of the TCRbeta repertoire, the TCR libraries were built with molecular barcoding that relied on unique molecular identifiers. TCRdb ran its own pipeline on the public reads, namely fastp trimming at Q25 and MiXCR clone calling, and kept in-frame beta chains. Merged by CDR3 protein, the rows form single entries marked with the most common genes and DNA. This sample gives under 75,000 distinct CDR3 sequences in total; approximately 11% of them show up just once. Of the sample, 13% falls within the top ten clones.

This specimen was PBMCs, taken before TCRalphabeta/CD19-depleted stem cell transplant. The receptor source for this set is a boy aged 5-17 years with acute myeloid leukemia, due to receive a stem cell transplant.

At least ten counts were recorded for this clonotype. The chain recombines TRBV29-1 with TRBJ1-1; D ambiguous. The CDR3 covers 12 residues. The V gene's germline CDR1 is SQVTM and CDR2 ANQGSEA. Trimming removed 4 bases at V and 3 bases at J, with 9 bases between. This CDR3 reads CSVGDGYTEAFF. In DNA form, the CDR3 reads TGCAGCGTTGGAGACGGGTACACTGAAGCTTTCTTT.

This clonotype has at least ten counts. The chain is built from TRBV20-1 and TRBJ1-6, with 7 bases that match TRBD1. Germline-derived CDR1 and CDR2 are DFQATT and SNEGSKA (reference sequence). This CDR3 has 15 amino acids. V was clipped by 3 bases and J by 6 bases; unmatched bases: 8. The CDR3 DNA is TGCAGTGCTAGCCCCCACACAGGGGTTAATTCACCCCTCCACTTT. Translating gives CSASPHTGVNSPLHF.

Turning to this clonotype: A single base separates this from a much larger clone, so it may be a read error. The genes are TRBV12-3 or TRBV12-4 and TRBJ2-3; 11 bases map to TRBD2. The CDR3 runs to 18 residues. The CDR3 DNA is TGTGCCCGCAGTTACACCTTCACTAGCGGGAGATCCCCAGATACGCAGTATTTT. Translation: CARSYTFTSGRSPDTQYF.

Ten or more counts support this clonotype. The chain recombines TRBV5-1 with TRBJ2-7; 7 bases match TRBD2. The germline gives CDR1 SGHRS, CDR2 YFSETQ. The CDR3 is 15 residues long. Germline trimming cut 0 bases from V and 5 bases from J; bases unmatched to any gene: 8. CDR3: CASSLGAGRTNEQYV. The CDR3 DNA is TGCGCCAGCAGCTTGGGAGCGGGGCGGACTAACGAGCAGTACGTC.

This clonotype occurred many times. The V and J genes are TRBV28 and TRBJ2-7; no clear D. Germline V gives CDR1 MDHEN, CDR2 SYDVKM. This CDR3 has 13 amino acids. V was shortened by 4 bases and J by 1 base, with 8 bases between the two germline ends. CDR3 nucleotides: TGTGCCAGCAGTTACCCGAATTCCTACGAGCAGTACGTC. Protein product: CASSYPNSYEQYV.

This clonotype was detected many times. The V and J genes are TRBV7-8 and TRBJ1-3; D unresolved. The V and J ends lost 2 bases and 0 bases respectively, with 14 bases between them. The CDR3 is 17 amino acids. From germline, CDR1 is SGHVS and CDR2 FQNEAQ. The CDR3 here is CASSLIAGPSSGNTIYF. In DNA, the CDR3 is TGTGCCAGCAGCTTAATAGCGGGTCCAAGCTCTGGAAACACCATATATTTT.

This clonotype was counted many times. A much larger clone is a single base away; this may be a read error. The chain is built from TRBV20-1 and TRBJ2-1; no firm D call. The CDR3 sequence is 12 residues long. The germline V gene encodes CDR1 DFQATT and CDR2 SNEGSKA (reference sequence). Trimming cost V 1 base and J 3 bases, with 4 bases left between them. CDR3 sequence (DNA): TGCAGTGCTAGAGGGGGCTACAATGAGCAGTTCTTC. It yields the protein CSARGGYNEQFF.

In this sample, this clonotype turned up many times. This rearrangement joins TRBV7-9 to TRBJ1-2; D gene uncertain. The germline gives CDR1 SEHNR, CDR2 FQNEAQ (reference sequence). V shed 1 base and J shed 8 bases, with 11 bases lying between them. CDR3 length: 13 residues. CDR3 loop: CASSLVTREGYTF. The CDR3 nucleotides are TGTGCCAGCAGCTTAGTGACGAGAGAAGGCTACACCTTC.

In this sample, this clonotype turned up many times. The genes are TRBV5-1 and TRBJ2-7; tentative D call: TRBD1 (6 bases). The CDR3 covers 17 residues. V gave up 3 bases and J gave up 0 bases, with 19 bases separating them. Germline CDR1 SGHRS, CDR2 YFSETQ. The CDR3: CASSSSSGHGSSYEQYF. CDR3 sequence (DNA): TGCGCCAGCAGCTCCTCGTCGGGACATGGGAGCTCCTACGAGCAGTACTTC.

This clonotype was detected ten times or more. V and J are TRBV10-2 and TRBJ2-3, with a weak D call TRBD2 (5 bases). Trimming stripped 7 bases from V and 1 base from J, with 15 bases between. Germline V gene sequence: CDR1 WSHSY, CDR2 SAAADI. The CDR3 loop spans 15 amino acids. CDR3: CASTKDLYGTDTQYF. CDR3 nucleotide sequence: TGCGCCAGCACCAAGGACTTATACGGCACAGATACGCAGTATTTT.

CDR3 nucleotide sequence: TGCGCCAGCAGCGCAAATAGCGGGAGCGGCTACGAGCAGTACTTC. It is translated as CASSANSGSGYEQYF. V is TRBV5-1 and J is TRBJ2-7; TRBD2 agrees at 9 bases. The CDR3 spans 15 residues. Germline V gene lookup returns CDR1 SGHRS and CDR2 YFSETQ. J gave up 3 bases and V 4 bases, and 8 bases lay outside the gene matches.

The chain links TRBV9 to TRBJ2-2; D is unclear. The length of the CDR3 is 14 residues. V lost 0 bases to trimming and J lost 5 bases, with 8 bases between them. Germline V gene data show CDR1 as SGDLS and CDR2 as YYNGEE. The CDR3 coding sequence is TGTGCCAGCAGCGTAGAGGAAGGGACCGGGGAGCTGTTTTTT. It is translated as CASSVEEGTGELFF.

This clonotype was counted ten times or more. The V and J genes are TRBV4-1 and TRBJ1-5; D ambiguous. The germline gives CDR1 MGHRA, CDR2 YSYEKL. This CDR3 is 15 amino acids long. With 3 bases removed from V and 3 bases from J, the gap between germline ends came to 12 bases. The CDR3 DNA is TGCGCCAGCAGCCACGGACGGGCCGTCAATCAGCCCCAGCATTTT. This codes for CASSHGRAVNQPQHF.